This entry features one T cell receptor beta chain sequence. This clonotype was counted a few times. There is no known antigen for this receptor. No qualities accompany the bases; no much larger clone lies one base away. CDR1 SGHRS and CDR2 YFSETQ were looked up in the germline V gene. Trimming removed 4 bases from V and 4 bases from J, leaving 11 bases between the germline ends. Counted from cysteine to phenylalanine, this CDR3 has 13 amino acids. Only the CDR3 portion is preserved as DNA: 39 bases, with reading frame beginning at the first base. Instrument on record: Illumina HiSeq 1500. TCRdb reprocessing: public reads trimmed at Q25 with fastp, clones called with MiXCR, in-frame beta chains kept. Rows with a matching CDR3 protein are joined into one entry that keeps the most common DNA and genes. The sample table lists more than 500,000 distinct CDR3 sequences, 16% of them with a count of one. The ten largest clones represent 20% to 30% of the sample.

This sample stems from a study of T cell repertoires in cytomegalovirus infection (dated by TCRdb to between 2019 and 2020). For context, the study as a whole: Donor HLA type was relevant to the analysis, as public TCR beta signatures indicated carriage of CMV infection together with the matching HLA type.

What the study reported, not specific to this receptor: In the ex vivo response, HLA-C-restricted CMV-specific TCR beta clonotypes were dominant, and in two of eight donors the single most frequent clonotype came from this HLA-C-restricted group. In both this cohort and an independent cohort of 352 donors, the cumulative frequency of public TCR beta family members distinguished carriers of CMV infection plus the relevant HLA type.

The TCR originated in a human donor in good health (CMV status not recorded). Some clones in this sample may be carry-over from other donors' samples. This chain joins TRBV5-1 to TRBJ1-2; D gene: possibly TRBD1, on 5 matching bases. The sequencing input was CD8+ T cells from PBMCs. The DNA sequence reads TGCGCCAGCAGCGGGTCCGGGACCTATGGCTACACCTTC. Its coded protein is CASSGSGTYGYTF.